Following are 2 T cell receptor beta chains from one sample sequenced in a study of blood T cell repertoires in COVID-19. Here immunoSEQ multiplex PCR was the method, and the copy in TCRdb shows in-frame clones only, minus some. The table has around 200,000 clones, around 87% seen once. The sequenced sample consisted of peripheral blood. Receptor source: a man aged 35 to 55 with active or convalescent COVID-19.

This clone has only one observation. This chain uses TRBV10-3 with TRBJ1-5; no clear D. CDR1 and CDR2 (germline): ENHRY, SYGVKD. The CDR3 is 17 residues long. The V gene lost 4 bases and the J gene lost 7 bases, with 23 bases spanning the gap. This CDR3 reads CAISGLVGEFPRQPQHF. CDR3 DNA: TGTGCCATCAGTGGGTTGGTCGGGGAATTCCCACGGCAGCCCCAGCATTTT.

The chain links TRBV9 to TRBJ2-7; D may be TRBD1 (6 bases). V lost 0 bases, J lost 6 bases, and 16 bases lay in between. Germline lookup yields CDR1 SGDLS and CDR2 YYNGEE. CDR3 length: 15 amino acids. As DNA, the CDR3 is TGTGCCAGCAGCGTAGGCGGCAGGGGCAGTGGCGAGCAGTACTTC. Translating gives CASSVGGRGSGEQYF.